This T cell receptor beta chain derives from a study of blood T cell repertoires in COVID-19. Turning to the study itself: From the United States, Italy and Spain came samples of acute and convalescent COVID-19. Sources were T cells, B-cell-depleted T cells, or PBMCs; the material itself was cDNA or gDNA.

As processed by the authors: Amplification from reference gene primers served as the basis for estimated nucleated cell counts. Produced via immunoSEQ multiplex PCR; TCRdb's table is partial and in-frame only. D and trimming come from the DNA, and the V and J calls and clone size come from that table. The table lists 25,000 to 30,000 clones, 76% of them singletons. This TCR was recovered from a man aged 65 to 85 with acute or convalescent COVID-19. Sequenced: peripheral blood.

CDR3 coding DNA: TGTGCCAGCAGCCGGACAGGCGAGACCCAGTACTTC. Translated: CASSRTGETQYF. V usage is TRBV13 and J usage is TRBJ2-5, with TRBD1 identical over 7 bases. Trimming at V came to 5 bases and at J to 5 bases, leaving 2 bases not matched to a gene. This CDR3 has 12 amino acids. CDR1 is PRHDT and CDR2 is FYEKMQ in the germline V gene (reference sequence).